Each of the 10 T cell receptor beta chains below was sequenced from the same sample in a study of beta chain features in type 1 diabetes. Expressed TCRB transcripts got sequenced, as all isolated RNA was reverse transcribed. Only in-frame clones appear in the TCRdb table, and some are missing; sequencing was by immunoSEQ multiplex PCR. The sample has more than 300,000 clones; 9.3% are singletons. These receptors are not linked to any known antigen. Study-level points and caveats: Shorter TCRB CDR3s, moderately but significantly so, were found in Type 1 diabetes patients in all four CD4+ subsets.

The sequenced sample consisted of central memory CD4+ T cells from blood. These receptors were obtained from a man aged 25-45 years with type 1 diabetes.

This clone was counted a few times. The J gene is TRBJ1-4, the V gene TRBV18, with TRBD1 matching over 9 bases. The CDR3 is made up of 16 amino acids. From germline, CDR1 is KGHSH and CDR2 LQKENI. V trimming: 3 bases; J trimming: 2 bases; junction bases outside the gene matches: 4. The CDR3 is CASSPGQGSTNEKLFF. CDR3 nucleotides: TGTGCCAGCTCACCCGGACAGGGGTCGACTAATGAAAAACTGTTTTTT.

In this sample, this clone turned up a few times. The chain recombines TRBV29-1 with TRBJ2-5; 7 nucleotides line up with TRBD2. The J segment lost 2 bases and the V segment lost 8 bases, leaving 8 bases of the junction unmatched. Germline-derived CDR1 and CDR2 are SQVTM and ANQGSEA. CDR3 length equals 13 residues. The CDR3: CSWGGLGQETQYF. The CDR3 DNA sequence: TGCAGCTGGGGGGGTCTCGGACAAGAGACCCAGTACTTC.

The chain employs TRBV5-6 and TRBJ1-2; tentatively, D is TRBD1 (5 bases). This CDR3 is 13 amino acids long. Germline loops: CDR1 SGHDT, CDR2 YYEEEE. V gave up 0 bases and J gave up 2 bases, with 5 bases separating them. The CDR3 coding sequence is TGTGCCAGCAGCTTGGCAGGGAACTATGGCTACACCTTC. Its protein is CASSLAGNYGYTF.

The V gene is TRBV28, the J gene TRBJ1-2; the D is unclear. Germline lookup yields CDR1 MDHEN and CDR2 SYDVKM. The CDR3 covers 11 residues. V lost 11 bases, J lost 2 bases, and 9 bases lay in between. Here the CDR3 reads CAPPANYGYTF. In DNA, the CDR3 is TGTGCCCCCCCGGCCAACTATGGCTACACCTTC.

This clone was observed many times. CDR3 coding DNA: TGCGCCAGCAGCCCCCAGGAGGGAGGGTATGAGCAGTTCTTC. Its translation: CASSPQEGGYEQFF. This chain joins TRBV5-1 and TRBJ2-1, with 7 bases that match TRBD2. The CDR3 loop spans 14 amino acids. Trimming cost V 4 bases and J 8 bases; bases outside gene matches: 9. CDR1 and CDR2 from the germline V gene are SGHRS and YFSETQ.

Concerning this clone itself: The sample has other DNA sequences that encode this CDR3 too. The chain has TRBV29-1 and TRBJ1-1; D is uncertain. This CDR3 is built from 13 residues. Trimming shortened V by 7 bases and J by 1 base, and 13 bases separated the two germline ends. Per germline, CDR1 SQVTM and CDR2 ANQGSEA. The CDR3 nucleotides are TGCAGCGCCCGGCGGCCCCAGAACACTGAAGCTTTCTTT. This codes for CSARRPQNTEAFF.

This clone was detected a few times. The V and J genes are TRBV29-1 and TRBJ1-4; D remains ambiguous. V was cut by 5 bases and J by 2 bases, with 6 bases left in between. Looked up from germline, CDR1 is SQVTM and CDR2 is ANQGSEA. The CDR3 runs to 12 residues. CDR3 loop: CSVKRTNEKLFF. The CDR3 DNA is TGCAGCGTTAAGAGGACTAATGAAAAACTGTTTTTT. The full variable domain, its missing parts supplied by reference TRBV29-1 and TRBJ1-4, is SAVISQKPSRDICQRGTSLTIQCQVDSQVTMMFWYRQQPGQSLTLIATANQGSEATYESGFVIDKFPISRPNLTFSTLTVSNMSPEDSSIYLCSVKRTNEKLFFGSGTQLSVL.

Concerning this clone itself: Possible read error: a much larger clone is one base away. This chain connects TRBV2 to TRBJ2-1; TRBD1 matches 10 bases. This CDR3 comprises 13 residues. Germline V gene sequence: CDR1 SNHLY, CDR2 FYNNEI. V shed 4 bases, J shed 9 bases, and the junction held 3 bases outside the gene matches. CDR3 region: CASSGQGAVEQFF. Written as DNA, the CDR3 is TGTGCCAGCAGTGGACAGGGGGCGGTTGAGCAGTTCTTC.

There are a few counts of this clone. The chain carries TRBV18 and TRBJ1-2, with D unresolved. This CDR3 comprises 16 residues. CDR1 and CDR2 from the germline V gene are KGHSH and LQKENI. V lost 1 base and J lost 2, with 14 bases in between. Written as DNA, the CDR3 is TGTGCCAGCTCACCACAGCAGACAATGGGGAACTATGGCTACACCTTC. Its protein is CASSPQQTMGNYGYTF.

Only a few counts were recorded for this clone. This rearrangement joins TRBV29-1 to TRBJ2-7; 8 bases align to TRBD1. V shed 1 base, J shed 5 bases, and the junction held 7 bases outside the gene matches. The germline gives CDR1 SQVTM, CDR2 ANQGSEA. The CDR3 is made up of 14 amino acids. CDR3 DNA sequence: TGCAGCGTTGAAGGCCAGGGGGCTGGAGACGAGCAGTACTTC. This translates into CSVEGQGAGDEQYF.